A selection of T cell receptor beta chains follows, all from one sample in a study of blood T cell repertoires in COVID-19. This table comes from immunoSEQ multiplex PCR, and its TCRdb copy is limited to in-frame clones, with some not included. The repertoire holds approximately 250,000 clones, with approximately 86% as singletons. The sample comprised peripheral blood. The receptors originated from a man in his thirties or forties with active or convalescent COVID-19. CDR3s include the opening cysteine and the closing phenylalanine or tryptophan.

>TRBV7-9|TRBJ1-5
CASSKTGEASNQPQHF
>TRBV6-5|TRBJ1-2
CASLGQGRGYTF
>TRBV30|TRBJ1-6
CAWSPGNPNSPLHF
>TRBV9|TRBJ2-7
CASSPRDREDEQYF
>TRBV21-1|TRBJ2-2
CASSKDWNGGNTGELFF
>TRBV4-2|TRBJ1-6
CASSQGWGQGDNSPLHF
>TRBV30|TRBJ1-6
CAWSREAAYNSPLHF
>TRBV18|TRBJ1-5
CASSPTYSDQPQHF
>TRBV7-9|TRBJ1-1
CASSAGRGRDETEAFF
>TRBV4-1|TRBJ1-2
CASSQVGQGYGYTF
>TRBV3-1/TRBV3-2|TRBJ1-2
CASSLAASTGYGYTF
>TRBV18|TRBJ2-5
CASSLPGQGGTETQYF
>TRBV19|TRBJ1-6
CASKAGRDSPLHF
>TRBV6-5|TRBJ1-3
CASSYYSGGNTIYF
>TRBV6-5|TRBJ2-3
CASSPGGRSDTQYF
>TRBV25-1|TRBJ1-1
CASLPRSGLRGTEAFF
>TRBV5-4|TRBJ2-7
CASSLAGLTYEQYF
>TRBV4-2|TRBJ2-3
CASSAPGAETDTQYF
>TRBV19|TRBJ2-1
CASQIGAGLGNEQFF
>TRBV19|TRBJ2-7
CASSLGDRGTYEQYF
>TRBV18|TRBJ1-1
CASSPTGQGRNTEAFF
>TRBV15|TRBJ1-3
CATSGRGTGLSGSGNTIYF
>TRBV9|TRBJ1-2
CASSAEDRFYGYTF
>TRBV4-1|TRBJ1-5
CASSQDAVRGRNQPQHF
>TRBV7-3|TRBJ2-3
CASSLTFSSSSDTQYF
>TRBV19|TRBJ2-2
CARKTGVNTGELFF
>TRBV5-4|TRBJ1-4
CASSRDSQAATYGELFF
>TRBV23-1|TRBJ1-6
CASSRLYLRHGVYNSPLHF
>TRBV21-1|TRBJ1-5
CASTLQTGRGNQPQHF
>TRBV30|TRBJ1-6
CASDRGQGGSPLHF